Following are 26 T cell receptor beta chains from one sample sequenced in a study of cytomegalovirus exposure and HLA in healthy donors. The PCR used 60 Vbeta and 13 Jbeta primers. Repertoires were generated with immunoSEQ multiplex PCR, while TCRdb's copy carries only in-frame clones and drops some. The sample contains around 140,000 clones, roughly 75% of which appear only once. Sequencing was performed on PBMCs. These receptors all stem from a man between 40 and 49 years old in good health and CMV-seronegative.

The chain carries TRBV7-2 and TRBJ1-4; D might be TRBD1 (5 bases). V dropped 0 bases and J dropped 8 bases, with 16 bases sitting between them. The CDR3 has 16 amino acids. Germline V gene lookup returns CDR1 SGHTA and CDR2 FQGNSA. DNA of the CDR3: TGTGCCAGCAGCTTAGCCATGGGGGGAGGAAGAGAAAAACTGTTTTTT. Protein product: CASSLAMGGGREKLFF.

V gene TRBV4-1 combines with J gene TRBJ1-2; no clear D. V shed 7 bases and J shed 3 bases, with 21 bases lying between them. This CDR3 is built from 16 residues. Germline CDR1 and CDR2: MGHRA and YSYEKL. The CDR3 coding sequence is TGCGCCAGCATTCCCGACCCTGACACTTTCTACTATGGCTACACCTTC. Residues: CASIPDPDTFYYGYTF.

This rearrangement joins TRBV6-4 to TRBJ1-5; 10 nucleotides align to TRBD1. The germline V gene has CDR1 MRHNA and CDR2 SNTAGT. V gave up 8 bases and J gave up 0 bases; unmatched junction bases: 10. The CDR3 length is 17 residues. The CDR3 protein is CASPGTGVFDSNQPQHF. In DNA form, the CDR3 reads TGTGCCAGCCCCGGGACAGGGGTTTTCGATAGCAATCAGCCCCAGCATTTT.

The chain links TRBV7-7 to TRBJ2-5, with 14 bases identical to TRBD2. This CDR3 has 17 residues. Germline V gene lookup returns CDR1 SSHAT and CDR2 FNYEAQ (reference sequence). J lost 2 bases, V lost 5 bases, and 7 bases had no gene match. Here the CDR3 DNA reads TGTGCCAGCAGCAGGACTAGCGGGGGGCTGGGGCAAGAGACCCAGTACTTC. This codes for CASSRTSGGLGQETQYF.

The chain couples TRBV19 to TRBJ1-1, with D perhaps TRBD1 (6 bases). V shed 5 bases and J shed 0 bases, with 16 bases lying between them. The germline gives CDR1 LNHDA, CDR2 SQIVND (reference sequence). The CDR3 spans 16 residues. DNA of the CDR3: TGTGCCAGTAGTCCTACACGACAGGACATGAACACTGAAGCTTTCTTT. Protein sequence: CASSPTRQDMNTEAFF.

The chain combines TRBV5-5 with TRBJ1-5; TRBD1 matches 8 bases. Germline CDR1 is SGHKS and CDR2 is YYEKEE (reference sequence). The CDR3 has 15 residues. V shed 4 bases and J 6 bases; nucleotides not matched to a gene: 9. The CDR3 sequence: CASSENRGLGQPQHF. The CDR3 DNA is TGTGCCAGCAGCGAAAACAGGGGGTTGGGTCAGCCCCAGCATTTT.

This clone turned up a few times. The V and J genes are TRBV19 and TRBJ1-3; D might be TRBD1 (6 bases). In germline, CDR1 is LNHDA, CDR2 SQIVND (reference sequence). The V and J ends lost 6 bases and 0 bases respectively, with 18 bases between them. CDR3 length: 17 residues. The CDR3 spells CASSTWLGTPSGNTIYF. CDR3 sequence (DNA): TGTGCCAGTAGCACGTGGCTTGGGACACCCTCTGGAAACACCATATATTTT.

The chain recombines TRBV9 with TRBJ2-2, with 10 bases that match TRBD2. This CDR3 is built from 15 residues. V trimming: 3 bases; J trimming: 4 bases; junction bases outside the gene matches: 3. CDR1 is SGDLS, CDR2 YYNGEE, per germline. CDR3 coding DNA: TGTGCCAGCAGCGACGGACTAGCGGTCACCGGGGAGCTGTTTTTT. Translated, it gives CASSDGLAVTGELFF. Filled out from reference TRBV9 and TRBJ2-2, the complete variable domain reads DSGVTQTPKHLITATGQRVTLRCSPRSGDLSVYWYQQSLDQGLQFLIQYYNGEERAKGNILERFSAQQFPDLHSELNLSSLELGDSALYFCASSDGLAVTGELFFGEGSRLTVL.

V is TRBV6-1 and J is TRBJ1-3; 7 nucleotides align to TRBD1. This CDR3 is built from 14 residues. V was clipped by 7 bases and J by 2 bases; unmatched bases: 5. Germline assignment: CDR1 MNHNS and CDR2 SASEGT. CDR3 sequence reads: CASNFDRAGNTIYF. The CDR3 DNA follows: TGTGCCAGCAACTTTGACAGGGCTGGAAACACCATATATTTT.

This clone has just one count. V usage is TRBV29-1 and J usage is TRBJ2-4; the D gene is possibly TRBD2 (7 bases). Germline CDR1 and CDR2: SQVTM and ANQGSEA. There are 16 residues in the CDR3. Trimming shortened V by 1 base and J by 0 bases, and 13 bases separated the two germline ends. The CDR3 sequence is CSVEVGGAKAKNIQYF. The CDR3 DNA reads TGCAGCGTTGAAGTAGGGGGGGCTAAAGCCAAAAACATTCAGTACTTC.

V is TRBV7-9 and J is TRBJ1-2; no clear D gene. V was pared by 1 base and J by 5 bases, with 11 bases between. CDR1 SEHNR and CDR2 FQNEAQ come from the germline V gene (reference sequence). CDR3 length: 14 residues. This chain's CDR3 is CASSLERGPYGYTF. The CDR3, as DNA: TGTGCCAGCAGCTTAGAGCGAGGCCCATATGGCTACACCTTC. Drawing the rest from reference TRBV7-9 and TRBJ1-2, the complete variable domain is DTGVSQNPRHKITKRGQNVTFRCDPISEHNRLYWYRQTLGQGPEFLTYFQNEAQLEKSRLLSDRFSAERPKGSFSTLEIQRTEQGDSAMYLCASSLERGPYGYTFGSGTRLTVV.

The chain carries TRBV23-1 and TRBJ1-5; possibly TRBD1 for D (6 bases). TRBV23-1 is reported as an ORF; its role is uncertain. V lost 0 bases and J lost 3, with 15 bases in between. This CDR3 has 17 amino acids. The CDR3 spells CASSQSGAGWFNQPQHF. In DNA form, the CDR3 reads TGCGCCAGCAGTCAATCGGGGGCAGGGTGGTTCAATCAGCCCCAGCATTTT.

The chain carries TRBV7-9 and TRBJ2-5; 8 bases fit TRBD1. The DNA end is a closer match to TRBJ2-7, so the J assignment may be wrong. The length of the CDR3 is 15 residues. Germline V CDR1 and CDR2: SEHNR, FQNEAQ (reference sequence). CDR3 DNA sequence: TGTGCCAGCAGCTTATGGGGACAGGTTCGTTACGAGCAGTACTTC. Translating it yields CASSLWGQVRYEQYF.

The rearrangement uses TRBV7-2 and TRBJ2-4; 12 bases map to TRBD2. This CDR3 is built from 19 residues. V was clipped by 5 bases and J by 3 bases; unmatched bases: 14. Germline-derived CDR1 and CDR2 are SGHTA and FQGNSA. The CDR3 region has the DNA TGTGCCAGCAGCGAAGACCCGAGACTAGCGGGGGCAGACAAAAACATTCAGTACTTC. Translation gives CASSEDPRLAGADKNIQYF.

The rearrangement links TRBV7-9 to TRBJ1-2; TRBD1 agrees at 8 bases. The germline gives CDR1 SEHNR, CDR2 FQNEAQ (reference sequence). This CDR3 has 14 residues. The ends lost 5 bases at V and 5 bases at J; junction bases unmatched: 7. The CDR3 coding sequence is TGTGCCAGCAGCCCTTCAGGGGGCGGGTATGGCTACACCTTC. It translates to CASSPSGGGYGYTF.

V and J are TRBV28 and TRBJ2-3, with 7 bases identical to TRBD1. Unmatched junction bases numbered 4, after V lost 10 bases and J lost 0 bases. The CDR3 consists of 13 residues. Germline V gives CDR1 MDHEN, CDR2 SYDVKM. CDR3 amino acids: CATHRGSTDTQYF. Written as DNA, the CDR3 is TGTGCCACCCACAGGGGAAGCACAGATACGCAGTATTTT.

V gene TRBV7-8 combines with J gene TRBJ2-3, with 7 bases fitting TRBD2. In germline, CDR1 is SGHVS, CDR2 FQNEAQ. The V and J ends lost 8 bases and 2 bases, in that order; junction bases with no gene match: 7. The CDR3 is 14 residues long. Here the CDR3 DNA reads TGTGCCAGCTTTTCTCGGGGGGTCACAGATACGCAGTATTTT. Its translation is CASFSRGVTDTQYF.

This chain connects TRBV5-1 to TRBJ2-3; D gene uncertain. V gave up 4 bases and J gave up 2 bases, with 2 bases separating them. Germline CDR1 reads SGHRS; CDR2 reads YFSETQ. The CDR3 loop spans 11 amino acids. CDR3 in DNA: TGCGCCAGCAGCCTCACAGATACGCAGTATTTT. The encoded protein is CASSLTDTQYF.

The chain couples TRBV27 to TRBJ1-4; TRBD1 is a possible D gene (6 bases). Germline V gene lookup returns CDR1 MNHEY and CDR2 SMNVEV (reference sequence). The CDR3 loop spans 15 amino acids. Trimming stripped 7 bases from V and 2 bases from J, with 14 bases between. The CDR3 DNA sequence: TGTGCCAGCACGGCCCTCAGGGGCACTAATGAAAAACTGTTTTTT. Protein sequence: CASTALRGTNEKLFF.

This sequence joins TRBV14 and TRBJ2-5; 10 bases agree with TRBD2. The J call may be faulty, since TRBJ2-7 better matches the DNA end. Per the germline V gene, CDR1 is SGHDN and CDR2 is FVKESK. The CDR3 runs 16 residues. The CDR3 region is CASSHVSLAGMGEQYF. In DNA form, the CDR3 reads TGTGCCAGCAGCCACGTTTCACTAGCGGGGATGGGCGAGCAGTACTTC.

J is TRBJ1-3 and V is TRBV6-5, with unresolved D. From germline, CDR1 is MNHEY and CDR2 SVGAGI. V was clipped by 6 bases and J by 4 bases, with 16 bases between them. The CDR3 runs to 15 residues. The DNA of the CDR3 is TGTGCCAGCAGCTTCAACTACGTGGAAGGAAACACCATATATTTT. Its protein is CASSFNYVEGNTIYF.

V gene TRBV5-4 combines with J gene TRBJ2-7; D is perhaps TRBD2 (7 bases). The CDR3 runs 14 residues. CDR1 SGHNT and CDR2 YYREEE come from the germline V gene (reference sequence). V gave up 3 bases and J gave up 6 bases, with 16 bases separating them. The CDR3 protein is CASSSPGGRSEQYF. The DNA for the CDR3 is TGTGCCAGCAGCTCGCCCGGGGGGCGGTCCGAGCAGTACTTC.

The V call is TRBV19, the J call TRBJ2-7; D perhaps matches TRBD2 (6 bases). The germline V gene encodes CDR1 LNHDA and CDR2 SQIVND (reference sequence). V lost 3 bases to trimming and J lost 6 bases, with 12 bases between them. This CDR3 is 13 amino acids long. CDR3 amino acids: CASSIWRVGEQYF. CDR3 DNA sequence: TGTGCCAGTAGTATTTGGAGGGTCGGCGAGCAGTACTTC.

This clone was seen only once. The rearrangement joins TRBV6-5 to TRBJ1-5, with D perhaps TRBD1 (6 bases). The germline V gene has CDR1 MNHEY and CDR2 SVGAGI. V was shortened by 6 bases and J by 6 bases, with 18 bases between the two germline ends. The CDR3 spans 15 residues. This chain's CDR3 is CASSARGGASQPQHF. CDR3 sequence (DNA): TGTGCCAGCAGCGCCCGGGGGGGGGCGAGTCAGCCCCAGCATTTT.

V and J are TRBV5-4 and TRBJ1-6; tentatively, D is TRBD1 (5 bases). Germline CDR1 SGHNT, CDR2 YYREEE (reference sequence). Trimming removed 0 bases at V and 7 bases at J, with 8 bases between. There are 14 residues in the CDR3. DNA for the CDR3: TGTGCCAGCAGCTTGGCCGGGGGAAATTCACCCCTCCACTTT. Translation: CASSLAGGNSPLHF.

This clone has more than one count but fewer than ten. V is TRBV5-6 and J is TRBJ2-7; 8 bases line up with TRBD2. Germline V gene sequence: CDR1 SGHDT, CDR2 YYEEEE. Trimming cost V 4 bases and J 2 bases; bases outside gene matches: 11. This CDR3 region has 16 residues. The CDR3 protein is CASSRRGGAGPYEQYF. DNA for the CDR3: TGTGCCAGCAGCCGCCGGGGGGGGGCGGGTCCCTACGAGCAGTACTTC.